The rows below give T cell receptor beta chains drawn from one sample of a study of blood T cell repertoires in COVID-19. The repertoire was sequenced with immunoSEQ multiplex PCR; TCRdb's copy has only in-frame clones and lacks some. The repertoire holds fewer than 120,000 clones, with over 65% as singletons. Sequencing was performed on peripheral blood. The origin of the receptors is a woman at least 80 years old with acute or convalescent COVID-19. The CDR3 runs from the conserved cysteine through the conserved F or W. Fields, in order: clone size, J gene, D gene, V gene, CDR3 protein, CDR3 DNA. D genes are given only for firm matches. The size of a clone is reported for some rows only, either as once, few or many, or as a class for expanded clones.

size: -
J: TRBJ2-4
D: -
V: TRBV3-1/TRBV3-2
CDR3: CASSYTDRSKNIQYF
DNA: TGTGCCAGCAGCTATACGGACAGATCCAAAAACATTCAGTACTTC

size: -
J: TRBJ2-1
D: -
V: TRBV2
CDR3: CASSEALSVPYNEQFF
DNA: TGTGCCAGCAGTGAAGCGCTGAGCGTCCCCTACAATGAGCAGTTCTTC

size: few
J: TRBJ2-5
D: -
V: TRBV7-8
CDR3: CASSLAIGRETQYF
DNA: TGTGCCAGCAGCTTAGCGATAGGCAGGGAGACCCAGTACTTC

size: -
J: TRBJ2-5
D: -
V: TRBV20-1
CDR3: CSASPSQETQYF
DNA: TGCAGTGCTAGTCCCAGCCAAGAGACCCAGTACTTC

size: -
J: TRBJ1-5
D: TRBD1
V: TRBV19
CDR3: CASSTQGYPQPQHF
DNA: TGTGCCAGTAGTACACAGGGGTACCCTCAGCCCCAGCATTTT

size: -
J: TRBJ1-5
D: -
V: TRBV3-1/TRBV3-2
CDR3: CASSQNGVRDQPQHF
DNA: TGTGCCAGCAGCCAAAACGGTGTACGGGATCAGCCCCAGCATTTT

size: -
J: TRBJ2-1
D: TRBD2
V: TRBV3-1/TRBV3-2
CDR3: CASSQDRGGSAYNEQFF
DNA: TGTGCCAGCAGCCAAGATCGGGGCGGGAGTGCCTACAATGAGCAGTTCTTC

size: -
J: TRBJ2-7
D: TRBD2
V: TRBV10-3
CDR3: CAIRAGESLGEQYF
DNA: TGTGCCATCAGGGCGGGAGAGAGTCTAGGGGAGCAGTACTTC

size: -
J: TRBJ1-1
D: TRBD1
V: TRBV28
CDR3: CASRPSGTGTTEAFF
DNA: TGTGCCAGCAGGCCATCCGGGACAGGTACCACTGAAGCTTTCTTT

size: -
J: TRBJ2-3
D: TRBD2
V: TRBV28
CDR3: CASPSPLAGADTQYF
DNA: TGTGCCAGCCCGAGCCCTCTAGCGGGAGCCGATACGCAGTATTTT

size: -
J: TRBJ1-6
D: TRBD1
V: TRBV19
CDR3: CASSQTTGVNSPLHF
DNA: TGTGCCAGTAGTCAGACGACAGGGGTCAATTCACCCCTCCACTTT

size: -
J: TRBJ1-2
D: -
V: TRBV11-2
CDR3: CASSLQGTLNYGYTF
DNA: TGTGCCAGCAGCTTACAGGGTACTCTCAACTATGGCTACACCTTC

size: few
J: TRBJ2-3
D: TRBD2
V: TRBV5-3
CDR3: CARSGGVTDTQYF
DNA: TGTGCCAGAAGCGGGGGGGTCACAGATACGCAGTATTTT

size: -
J: TRBJ2-1
D: TRBD2
V: TRBV5-1
CDR3: CASSLEGLGGRNEQFF
DNA: TGCGCCAGCAGCTTGGAGGGACTAGGGGGACGGAATGAGCAGTTCTTC

size: -
J: TRBJ2-1
D: TRBD2
V: TRBV24-1
CDR3: CATSEPGTPSGRELEQFF
DNA: TGTGCCACCAGTGAGCCCGGGACCCCTAGCGGGAGGGAGCTTGAGCAGTTCTTC

size: -
J: TRBJ1-3
D: -
V: TRBV5-1
CDR3: CASSFDGSSGNTIYF
DNA: TGCGCCAGCAGCTTCGACGGGAGCTCTGGAAACACCATATATTTT

size: -
J: TRBJ2-7
D: -
V: TRBV6-6
CDR3: CASTRDSASWQYF
DNA: TGTGCCAGCACCCGTGATAGCGCCTCCTGGCAGTACTTC

size: -
J: TRBJ2-7
D: TRBD2
V: TRBV30
CDR3: CAWSAVIAGGEQYF
DNA: TGTGCCTGGAGCGCCGTTATAGCGGGAGGCGAGCAGTACTTC

size: -
J: TRBJ2-5
D: -
V: TRBV3-1/TRBV3-2
CDR3: CASSQEAGAQTQYF
DNA: TGTGCCAGCAGCCAAGAGGCAGGGGCGCAGACCCAGTACTTC

size: -
J: TRBJ2-5
D: -
V: TRBV7-9
CDR3: CASSLAGGQETQYF
DNA: TGTGCCAGCAGCTTAGCCGGGGGACAAGAGACCCAGTACTTC

size: -
J: TRBJ2-1
D: TRBD2
V: TRBV29-1
CDR3: CSVEEGLAGVYGEQFF
DNA: TGCAGCGTTGAAGAAGGGCTAGCGGGAGTTTATGGTGAGCAGTTCTTC

size: -
J: TRBJ1-2
D: TRBD1
V: TRBV14
CDR3: CASSPRGSDGYTF
DNA: TGTGCCAGCAGCCCCAGGGGGTCGGATGGCTACACCTTC

size: -
J: TRBJ1-3
D: -
V: TRBV19
CDR3: CASSTLRIGNTIYF
DNA: TGTGCCAGTAGCACCCTCAGGATAGGAAACACCATATATTTT

size: few
J: TRBJ2-1
D: -
V: TRBV9
CDR3: CASSVDKYNEQFF
DNA: TGTGCCAGCAGCGTAGATAAATACAATGAGCAGTTCTTC

size: few
J: TRBJ2-3
D: TRBD2
V: TRBV3-1/TRBV3-2
CDR3: CASSPFSASGGTDTQYF
DNA: TGTGCCAGCAGCCCCTTCTCGGCTAGCGGGGGCACAGATACGCAGTATTTT

size: -
J: TRBJ2-5
D: TRBD1
V: TRBV5-5
CDR3: CASSLIQGQETQYF
DNA: TGTGCCAGCAGCTTGATACAGGGGCAAGAGACCCAGTACTTC

size: -
J: TRBJ1-5
D: -
V: TRBV5-1
CDR3: CASSLIGGSDQPQHF
DNA: TGCGCCAGCAGCTTGATAGGGGGTTCAGATCAGCCCCAGCATTTT

size: once
J: TRBJ2-1
D: TRBD1
V: TRBV15
CDR3: CATSRDPQGDNEQFF
DNA: TGTGCCACCAGCAGAGATCCGCAGGGGGACAATGAGCAGTTCTTC

size: -
J: TRBJ2-1
D: TRBD2
V: TRBV11-3
CDR3: CASSFSGGSYNEQFF
DNA: TGTGCCAGCAGCTTTAGCGGGGGCTCCTACAATGAGCAGTTCTTC

size: -
J: TRBJ1-5
D: TRBD1
V: TRBV10-2
CDR3: CASSDKGRGNQPQHF
DNA: TGCGCCAGCAGTGATAAGGGCAGGGGGAATCAGCCCCAGCATTTT

size: -
J: TRBJ2-6
D: TRBD1
V: TRBV4-2
CDR3: CASSQDQGASPGANVLTF
DNA: TGTGCCAGCAGCCAAGATCAGGGGGCGTCCCCTGGGGCCAACGTCCTGACTTTC

size: -
J: TRBJ2-7
D: -
V: TRBV19
CDR3: CASSPRGRDEQYF
DNA: TGTGCCAGTAGTCCCAGGGGCCGGGACGAGCAGTACTTC

size: -
J: TRBJ2-2
D: TRBD1
V: TRBV11-1
CDR3: CASSSGQGSTGELFF
DNA: TGTGCCAGCAGCTCAGGACAGGGCAGCACCGGGGAGCTGTTTTTT

size: -
J: TRBJ2-7
D: TRBD2
V: TRBV10-3
CDR3: CAITSGSSYEQYF
DNA: TGTGCCATCACTAGCGGGAGCTCCTACGAGCAGTACTTC

size: -
J: TRBJ1-1
D: -
V: TRBV7-3
CDR3: CASSLTQISEAFF
DNA: TGTGCCAGCAGCTTAACCCAGATCTCTGAAGCTTTCTTT

size: -
J: TRBJ1-5
D: TRBD1
V: TRBV11-2
CDR3: CASSLDRTGRPQHF
DNA: TGTGCCAGCAGCTTAGATAGGACAGGGAGGCCCCAGCATTTT

size: -
J: TRBJ1-1
D: -
V: TRBV11-1
CDR3: CASSNGNQPDTEAFF
DNA: TGTGCCAGCAGCAACGGGAACCAGCCTGATACTGAAGCTTTCTTT

size: once
J: TRBJ1-2
D: -
V: TRBV29-1
CDR3: CSGRGGENYGYTF
DNA: TGCAGCGGGCGGGGGGGCGAAAACTATGGCTACACCTTC

size: -
J: TRBJ1-2
D: -
V: TRBV6-1
CDR3: CASGKGVVGRYYGYTF
DNA: TGTGCCAGCGGTAAAGGAGTGGTGGGCAGATACTATGGCTACACCTTC

size: -
J: TRBJ2-7
D: TRBD1
V: TRBV28
CDR3: CASSPPGTGRYF
DNA: TGTGCCAGCAGTCCTCCGGGGACAGGGAGATACTTC

size: once
J: TRBJ2-7
D: TRBD1
V: TRBV27
CDR3: CASSVDRVRGYEQYF
DNA: TGTGCCAGCAGCGTAGACAGGGTAAGAGGCTACGAGCAGTACTTC

size: few
J: TRBJ1-2
D: TRBD1
V: TRBV6-5
CDR3: CASSYQDRGTGSYTF
DNA: TGTGCCAGCAGTTACCAGGACAGGGGGACGGGTAGCTACACCTTC